The following is a T cell receptor (beta chain) sequence with its context. CDR1 is SGHTA, CDR2 FQGNSA, per germline. CDR3 size: 16 residues. V lost 6 bases, J lost 5 bases, and 12 bases stayed unmatched. Original handling: Amplification with reference gene primers provided the estimates of nucleated cell counts. Sequencing was performed with immunoSEQ multiplex PCR; in TCRdb, only in-frame clones are kept and a portion is missing. V and J calls and clone size follow that table, whereas D and trimming were derived from the DNA. Of about 270,000 clones in the sample, roughly 85% were seen once. This sample was taken from a study of blood T cell repertoires in COVID-19. On the study more broadly: Samples taken during acute and convalescent COVID-19 were collected in the United States, Italy and Spain.

The receptor was derived from a human donor in a cohort sampled during active COVID-19. The sequencing sample was made of peripheral blood. The chain joins TRBV7-2 to TRBJ2-1, with 8 bases aligning to TRBD2. The CDR3: CASRYQAGAVNNEQFF. In nucleotides, the CDR3 is TGTGCCAGCAGATACCAAGCGGGAGCGGTTAACAATGAGCAGTTCTTC. Based on the CDR3 plus reference TRBV7-2 and TRBJ2-1, the full variable domain is GAGVSQSPSNKVTEKGKDVELRCDPISGHTALYWYRQSLGQGLEFLIYFQGNSAPDKSGLPSDRFSAERTGGSVSTLTIQRTQQEDSAVYLCASRYQAGAVNNEQFFGPGTRLTVL.